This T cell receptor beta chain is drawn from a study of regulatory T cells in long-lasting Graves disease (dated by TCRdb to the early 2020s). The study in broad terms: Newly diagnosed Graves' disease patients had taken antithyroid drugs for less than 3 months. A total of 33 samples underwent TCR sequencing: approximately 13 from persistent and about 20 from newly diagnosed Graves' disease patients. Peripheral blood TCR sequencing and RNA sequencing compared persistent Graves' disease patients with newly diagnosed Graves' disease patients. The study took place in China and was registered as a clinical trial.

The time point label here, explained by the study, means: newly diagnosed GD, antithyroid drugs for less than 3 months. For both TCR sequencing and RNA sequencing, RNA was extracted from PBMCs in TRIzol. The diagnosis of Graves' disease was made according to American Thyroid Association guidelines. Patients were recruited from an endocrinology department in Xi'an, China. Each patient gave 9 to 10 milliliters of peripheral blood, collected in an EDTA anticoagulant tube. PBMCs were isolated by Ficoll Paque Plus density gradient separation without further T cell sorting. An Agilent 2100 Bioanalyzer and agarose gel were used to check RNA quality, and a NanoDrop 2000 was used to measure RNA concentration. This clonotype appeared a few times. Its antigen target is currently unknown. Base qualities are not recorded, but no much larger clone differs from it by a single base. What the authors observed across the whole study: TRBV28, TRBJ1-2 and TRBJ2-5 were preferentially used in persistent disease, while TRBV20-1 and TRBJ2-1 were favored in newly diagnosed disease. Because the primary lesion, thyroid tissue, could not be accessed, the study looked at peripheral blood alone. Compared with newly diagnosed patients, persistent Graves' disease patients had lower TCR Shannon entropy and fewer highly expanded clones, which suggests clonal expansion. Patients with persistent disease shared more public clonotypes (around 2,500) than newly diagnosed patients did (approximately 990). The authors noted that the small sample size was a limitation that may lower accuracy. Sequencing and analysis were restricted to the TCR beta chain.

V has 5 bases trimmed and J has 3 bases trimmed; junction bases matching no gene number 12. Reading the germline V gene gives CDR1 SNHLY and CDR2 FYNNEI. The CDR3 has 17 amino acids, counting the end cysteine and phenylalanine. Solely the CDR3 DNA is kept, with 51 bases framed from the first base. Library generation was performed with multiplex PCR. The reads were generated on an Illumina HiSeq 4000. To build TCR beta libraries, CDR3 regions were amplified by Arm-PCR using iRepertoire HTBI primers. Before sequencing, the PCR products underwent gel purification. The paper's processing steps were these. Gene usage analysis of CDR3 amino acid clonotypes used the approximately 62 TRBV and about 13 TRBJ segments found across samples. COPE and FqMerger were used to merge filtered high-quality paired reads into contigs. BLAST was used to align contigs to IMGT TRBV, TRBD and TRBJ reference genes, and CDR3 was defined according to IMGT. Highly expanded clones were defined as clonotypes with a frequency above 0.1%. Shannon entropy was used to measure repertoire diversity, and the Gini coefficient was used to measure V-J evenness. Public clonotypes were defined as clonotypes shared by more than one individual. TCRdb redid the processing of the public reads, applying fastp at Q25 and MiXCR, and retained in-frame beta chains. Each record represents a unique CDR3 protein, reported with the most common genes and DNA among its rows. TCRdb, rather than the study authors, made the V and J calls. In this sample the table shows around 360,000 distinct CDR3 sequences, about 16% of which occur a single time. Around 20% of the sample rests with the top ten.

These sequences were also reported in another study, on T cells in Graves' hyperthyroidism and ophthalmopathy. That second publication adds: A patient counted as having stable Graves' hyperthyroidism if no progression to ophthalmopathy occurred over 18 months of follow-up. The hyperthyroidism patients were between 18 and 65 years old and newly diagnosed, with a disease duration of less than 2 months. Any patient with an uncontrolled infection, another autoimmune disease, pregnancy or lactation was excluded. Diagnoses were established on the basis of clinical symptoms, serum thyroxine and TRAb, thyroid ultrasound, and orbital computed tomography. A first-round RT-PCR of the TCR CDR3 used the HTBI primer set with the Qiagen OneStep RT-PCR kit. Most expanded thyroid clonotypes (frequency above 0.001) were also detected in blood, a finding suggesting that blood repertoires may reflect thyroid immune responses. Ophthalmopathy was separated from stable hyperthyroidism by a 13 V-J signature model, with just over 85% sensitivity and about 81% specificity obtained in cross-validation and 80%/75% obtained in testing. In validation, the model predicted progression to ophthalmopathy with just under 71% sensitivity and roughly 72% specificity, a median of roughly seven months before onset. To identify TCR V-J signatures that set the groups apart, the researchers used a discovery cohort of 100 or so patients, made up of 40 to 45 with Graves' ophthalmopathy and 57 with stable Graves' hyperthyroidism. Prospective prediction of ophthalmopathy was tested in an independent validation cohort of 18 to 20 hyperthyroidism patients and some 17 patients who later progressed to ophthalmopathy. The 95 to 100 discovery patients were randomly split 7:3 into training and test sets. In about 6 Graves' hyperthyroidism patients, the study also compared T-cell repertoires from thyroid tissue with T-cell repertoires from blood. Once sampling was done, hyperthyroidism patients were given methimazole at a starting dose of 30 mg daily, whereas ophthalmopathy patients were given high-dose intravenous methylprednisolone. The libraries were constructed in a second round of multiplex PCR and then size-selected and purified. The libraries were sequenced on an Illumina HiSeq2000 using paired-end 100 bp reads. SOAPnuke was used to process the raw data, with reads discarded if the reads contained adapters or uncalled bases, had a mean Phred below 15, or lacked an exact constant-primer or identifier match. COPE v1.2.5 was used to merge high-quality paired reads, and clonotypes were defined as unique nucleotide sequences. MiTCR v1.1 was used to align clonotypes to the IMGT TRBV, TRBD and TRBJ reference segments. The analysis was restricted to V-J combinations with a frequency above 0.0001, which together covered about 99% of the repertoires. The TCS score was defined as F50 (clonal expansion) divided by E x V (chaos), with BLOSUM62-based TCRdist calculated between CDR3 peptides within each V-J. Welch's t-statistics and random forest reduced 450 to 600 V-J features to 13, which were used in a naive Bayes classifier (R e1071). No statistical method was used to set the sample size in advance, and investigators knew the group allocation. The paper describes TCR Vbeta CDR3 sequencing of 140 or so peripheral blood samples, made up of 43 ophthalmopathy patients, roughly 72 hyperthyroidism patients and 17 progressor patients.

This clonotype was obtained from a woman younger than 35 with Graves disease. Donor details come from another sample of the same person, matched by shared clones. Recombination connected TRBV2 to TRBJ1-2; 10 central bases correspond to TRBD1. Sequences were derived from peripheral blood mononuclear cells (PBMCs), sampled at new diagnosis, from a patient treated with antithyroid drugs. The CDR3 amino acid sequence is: CASSLSGTGEQYYGYTF. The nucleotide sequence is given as TGTGCCAGCAGTTTGTCCGGGACAGGGGAACAATACTATGGCTACACCTTC.